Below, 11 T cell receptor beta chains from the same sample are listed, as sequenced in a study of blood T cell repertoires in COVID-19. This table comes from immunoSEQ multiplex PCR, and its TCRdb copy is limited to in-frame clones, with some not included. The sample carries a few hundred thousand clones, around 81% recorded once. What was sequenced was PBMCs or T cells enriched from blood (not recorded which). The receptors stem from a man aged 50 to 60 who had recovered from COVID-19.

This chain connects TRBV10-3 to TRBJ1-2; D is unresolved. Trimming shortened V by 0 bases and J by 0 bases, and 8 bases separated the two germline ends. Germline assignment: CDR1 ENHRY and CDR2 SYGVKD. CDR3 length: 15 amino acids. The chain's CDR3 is CAISESILPNYGYTF. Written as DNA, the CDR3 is TGTGCCATCAGTGAGTCGATACTCCCTAACTATGGCTACACCTTC.

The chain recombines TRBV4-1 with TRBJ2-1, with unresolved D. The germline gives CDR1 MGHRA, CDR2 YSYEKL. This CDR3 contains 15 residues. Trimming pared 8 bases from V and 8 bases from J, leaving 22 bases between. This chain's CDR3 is CASATVFALTDEQFF. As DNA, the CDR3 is TGCGCCAGCGCAACCGTATTCGCGTTAACCGATGAGCAGTTCTTC.

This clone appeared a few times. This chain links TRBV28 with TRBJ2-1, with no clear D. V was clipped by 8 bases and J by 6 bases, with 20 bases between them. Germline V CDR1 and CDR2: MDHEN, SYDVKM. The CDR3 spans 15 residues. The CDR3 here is CASCSMFEVRNEQFF. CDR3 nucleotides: TGTGCCAGCTGTTCAATGTTCGAGGTACGCAATGAGCAGTTCTTC.

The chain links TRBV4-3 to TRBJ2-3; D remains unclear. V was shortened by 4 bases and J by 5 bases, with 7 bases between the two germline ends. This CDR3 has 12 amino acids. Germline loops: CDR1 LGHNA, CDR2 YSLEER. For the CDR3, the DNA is TGCGCCAGCAGCCGCGACAAAGATACGCAGTATTTT. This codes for CASSRDKDTQYF.

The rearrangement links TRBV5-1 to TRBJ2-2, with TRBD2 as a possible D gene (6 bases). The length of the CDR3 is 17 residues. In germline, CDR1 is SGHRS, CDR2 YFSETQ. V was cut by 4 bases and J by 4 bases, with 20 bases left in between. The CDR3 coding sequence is TGCGCCAGCAGCGCTAGTCTGGGCGGGGATGGCACCGGGGAGCTGTTTTTT. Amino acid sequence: CASSASLGGDGTGELFF. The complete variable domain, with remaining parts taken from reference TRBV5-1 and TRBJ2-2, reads KAGVTQTPRYLIKTRGQQVTLSCSPISGHRSVSWYQQTPGQGLQFLFEYFSETQRNKGNFPGRFSGRQFSNSRSEMNVSTLELGDSALYLCASSASLGGDGTGELFFGEGSRLTVL.

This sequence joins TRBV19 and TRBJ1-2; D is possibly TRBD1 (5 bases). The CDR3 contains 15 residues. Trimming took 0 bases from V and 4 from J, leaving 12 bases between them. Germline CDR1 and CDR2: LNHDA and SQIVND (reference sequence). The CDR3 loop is CASSIDRGTGYGYTF. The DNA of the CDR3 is TGTGCCAGTAGTATAGATCGCGGGACTGGCTATGGCTACACCTTC. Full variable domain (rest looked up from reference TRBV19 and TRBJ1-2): DGGITQSPKYLFRKEGQNVTLSCEQNLNHDAMYWYRQDPGQGLRLIYYSQIVNDFQKGDIAEGYSVSREKKESFPLTVTSAQKNPTAFYLCASSIDRGTGYGYTFGSGTRLTVV.

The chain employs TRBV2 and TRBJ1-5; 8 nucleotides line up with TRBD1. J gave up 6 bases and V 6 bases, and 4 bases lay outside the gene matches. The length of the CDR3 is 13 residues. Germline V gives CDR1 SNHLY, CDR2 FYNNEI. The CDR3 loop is CASRPQGGQPQHF. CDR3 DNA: TGTGCCAGCAGGCCACAGGGGGGTCAGCCCCAGCATTTT.

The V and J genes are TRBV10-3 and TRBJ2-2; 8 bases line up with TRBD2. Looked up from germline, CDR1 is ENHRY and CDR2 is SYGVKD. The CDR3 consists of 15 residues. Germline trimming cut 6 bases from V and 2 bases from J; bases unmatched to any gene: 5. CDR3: CAIRRLAGNTGELFF. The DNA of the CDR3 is TGTGCCATCAGGCGGCTAGCGGGTAACACCGGGGAGCTGTTTTTT.

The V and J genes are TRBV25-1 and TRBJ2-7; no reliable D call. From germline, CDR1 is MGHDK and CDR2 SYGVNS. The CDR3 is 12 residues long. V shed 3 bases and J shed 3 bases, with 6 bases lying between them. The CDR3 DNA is TGTGCCAGCAGTGATCTGAGCTACGAGCAGTACTTC. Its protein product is CASSDLSYEQYF.

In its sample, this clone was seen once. This CDR3 is CASSESSGGDVNQPQHF. CDR3 nucleotides: TGTGCCAGCAGTGAAAGTAGTGGAGGGGATGTCAATCAGCCCCAGCATTTT. This chain links TRBV6-1 with TRBJ1-5; D may be TRBD1 (5 bases). Between the trimmed V and J ends, which lost 2 bases and 3 bases, there was a span of 17 bases. This CDR3 is 17 amino acids long. Per germline, CDR1 MNHNS and CDR2 SASEGT.

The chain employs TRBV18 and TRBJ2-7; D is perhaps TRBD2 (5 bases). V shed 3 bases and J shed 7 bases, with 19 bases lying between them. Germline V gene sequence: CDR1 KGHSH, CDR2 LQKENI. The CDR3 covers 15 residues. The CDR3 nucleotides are TGTGCCAGCTCACCTCCCGCGGGCCAATCACGGGAGCAGTACTTC. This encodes CASSPPAGQSREQYF.